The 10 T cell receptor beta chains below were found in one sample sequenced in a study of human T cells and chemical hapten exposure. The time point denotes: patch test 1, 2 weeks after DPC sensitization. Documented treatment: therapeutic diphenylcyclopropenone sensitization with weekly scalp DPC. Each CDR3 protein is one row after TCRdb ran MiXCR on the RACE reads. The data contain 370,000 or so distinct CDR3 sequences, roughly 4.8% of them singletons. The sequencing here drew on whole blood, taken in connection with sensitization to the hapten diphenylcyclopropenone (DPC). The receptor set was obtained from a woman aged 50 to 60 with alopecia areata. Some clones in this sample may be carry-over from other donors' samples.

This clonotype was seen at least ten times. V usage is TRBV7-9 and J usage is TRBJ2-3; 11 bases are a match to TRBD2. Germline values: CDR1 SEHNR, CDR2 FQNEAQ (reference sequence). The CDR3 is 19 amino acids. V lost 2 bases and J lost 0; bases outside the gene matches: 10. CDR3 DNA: TGTGCCAGCAGCTTACTAGCGGGGGGAATCCTTTCTAGCACAGATACGCAGTATTTT. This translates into CASSLLAGGILSSTDTQYF.

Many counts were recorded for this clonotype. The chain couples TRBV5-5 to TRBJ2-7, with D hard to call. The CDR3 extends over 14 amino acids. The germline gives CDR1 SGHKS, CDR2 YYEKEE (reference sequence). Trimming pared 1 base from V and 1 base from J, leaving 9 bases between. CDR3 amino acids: CASSLTVPSYEQYF. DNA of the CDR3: TGTGCCAGCAGCTTGACAGTGCCTTCCTACGAGCAGTACTTC.

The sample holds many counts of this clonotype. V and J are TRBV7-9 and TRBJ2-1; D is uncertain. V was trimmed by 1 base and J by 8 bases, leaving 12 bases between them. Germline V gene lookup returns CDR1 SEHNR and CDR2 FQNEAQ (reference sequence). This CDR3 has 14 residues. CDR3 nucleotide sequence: TGTGCCAGCAGCTTAGAAGTCCCCTCGGATGAGCAGTTCTTC. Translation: CASSLEVPSDEQFF.

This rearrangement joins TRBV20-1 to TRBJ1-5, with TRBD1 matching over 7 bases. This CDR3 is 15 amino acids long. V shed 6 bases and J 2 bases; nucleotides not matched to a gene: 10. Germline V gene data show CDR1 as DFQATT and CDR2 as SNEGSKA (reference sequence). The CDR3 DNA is TGCAGTGCCCAACAGGGGCTAGGCGGCAATCAGCCCCAGCATTTT. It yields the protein CSAQQGLGGNQPQHF.

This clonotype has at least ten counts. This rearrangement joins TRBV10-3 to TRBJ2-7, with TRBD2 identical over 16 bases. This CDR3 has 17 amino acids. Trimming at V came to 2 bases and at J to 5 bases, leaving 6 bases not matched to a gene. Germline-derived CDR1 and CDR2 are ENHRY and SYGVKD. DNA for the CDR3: TGTGCCATCAGTGAGCCGGGACTAGCGGGAGGGCCCGACGAGCAGTACTTC. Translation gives CAISEPGLAGGPDEQYF.

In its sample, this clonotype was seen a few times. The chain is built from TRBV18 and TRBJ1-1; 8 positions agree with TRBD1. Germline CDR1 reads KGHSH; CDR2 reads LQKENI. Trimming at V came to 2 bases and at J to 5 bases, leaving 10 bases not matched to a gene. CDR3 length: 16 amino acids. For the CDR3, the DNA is TGTGCCAGCTCACCAACCAACGCAGGGGGCTTGACTGAAGCTTTCTTT. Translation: CASSPTNAGGLTEAFF.

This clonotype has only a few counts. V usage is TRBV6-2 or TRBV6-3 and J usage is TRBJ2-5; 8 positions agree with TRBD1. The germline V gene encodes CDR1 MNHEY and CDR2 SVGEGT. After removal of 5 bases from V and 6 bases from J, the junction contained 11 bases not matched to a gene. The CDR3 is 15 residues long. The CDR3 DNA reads TGTGCCAGCAGTCTAAACCGACAGGGGACCAAGACCCAGTACTTC. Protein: CASSLNRQGTKTQYF.

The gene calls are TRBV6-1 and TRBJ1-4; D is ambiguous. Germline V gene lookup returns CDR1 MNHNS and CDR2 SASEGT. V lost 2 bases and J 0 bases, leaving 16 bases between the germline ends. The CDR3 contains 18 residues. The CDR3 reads CASSEPPPRRATNEKLFF. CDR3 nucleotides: TGTGCCAGCAGTGAACCCCCCCCTAGACGGGCAACTAATGAAAAACTGTTTTTT.

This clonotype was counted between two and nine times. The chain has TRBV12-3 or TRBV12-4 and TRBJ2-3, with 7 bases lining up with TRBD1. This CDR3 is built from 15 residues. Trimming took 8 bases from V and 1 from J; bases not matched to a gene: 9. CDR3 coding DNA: TGTGCCAGCGGACCCAGGGGGTGGGGCACAGATACGCAGTATTTT. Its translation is CASGPRGWGTDTQYF.

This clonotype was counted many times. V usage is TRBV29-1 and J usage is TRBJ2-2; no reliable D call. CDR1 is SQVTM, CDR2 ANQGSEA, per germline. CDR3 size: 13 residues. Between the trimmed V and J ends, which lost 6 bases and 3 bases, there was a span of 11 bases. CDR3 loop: CSVDPAHTGELFF. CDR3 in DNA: TGCAGCGTCGACCCAGCGCACACCGGGGAGCTGTTTTTT.